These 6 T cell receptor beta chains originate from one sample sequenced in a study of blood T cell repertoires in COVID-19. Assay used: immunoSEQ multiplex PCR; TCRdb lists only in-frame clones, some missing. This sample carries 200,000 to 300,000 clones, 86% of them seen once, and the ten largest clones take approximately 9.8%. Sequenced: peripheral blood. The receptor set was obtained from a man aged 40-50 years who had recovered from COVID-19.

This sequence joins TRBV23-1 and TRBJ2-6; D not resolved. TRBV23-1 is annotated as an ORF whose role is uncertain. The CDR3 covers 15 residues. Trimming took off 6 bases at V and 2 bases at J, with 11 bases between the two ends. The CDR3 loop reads CASSCRVPGANVLTF. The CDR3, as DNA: TGCGCCAGCAGCTGTCGAGTCCCTGGGGCCAACGTCCTGACTTTC.

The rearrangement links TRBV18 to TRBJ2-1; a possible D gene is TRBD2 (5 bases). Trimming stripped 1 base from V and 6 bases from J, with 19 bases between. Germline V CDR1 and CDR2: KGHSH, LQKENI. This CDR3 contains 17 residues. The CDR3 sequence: CASSPLGPGVPPNEQFF. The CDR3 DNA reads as TGTGCCAGCTCACCACTAGGTCCCGGGGTTCCCCCCAATGAGCAGTTCTTC. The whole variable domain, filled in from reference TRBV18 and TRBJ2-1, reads NAGVMQNPRHLVRRRGQEARLRCSPMKGHSHVYWYRQLPEEGLKFMVYLQKENIIDESGMPKERFSAEFPKEGPSILRIQQVVRGDSAAYFCASSPLGPGVPPNEQFFGPGTRLTVL.

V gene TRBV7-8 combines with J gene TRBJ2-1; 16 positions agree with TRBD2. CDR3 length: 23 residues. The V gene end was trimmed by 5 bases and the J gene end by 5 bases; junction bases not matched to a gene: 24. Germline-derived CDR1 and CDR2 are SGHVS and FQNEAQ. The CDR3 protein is CASSLYRGTSGRALLVCDNEQFF. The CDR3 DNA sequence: TGTGCCAGCAGCCTCTACAGGGGGACTAGCGGGAGGGCCTTATTAGTGTGTGACAATGAGCAGTTCTTC.

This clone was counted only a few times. Here the CDR3 reads CASSAGWAGQHEQYF. The CDR3 nucleotides are TGCGCCAGCAGCGCGGGGTGGGCGGGCCAGCACGAGCAGTACTTC. This sequence joins TRBV5-1 and TRBJ2-7; the D gene is possibly TRBD2 (6 bases). V was cut by 4 bases and J by 5 bases, with 19 bases left in between. Germline assignment: CDR1 SGHRS and CDR2 YFSETQ. This CDR3 spans 15 amino acids.

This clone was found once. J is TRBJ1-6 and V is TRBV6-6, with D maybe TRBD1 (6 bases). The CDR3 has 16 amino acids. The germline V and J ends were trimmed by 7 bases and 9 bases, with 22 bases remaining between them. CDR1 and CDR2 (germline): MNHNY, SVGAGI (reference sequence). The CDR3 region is CASNPYPTGNGSPLHF. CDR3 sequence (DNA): TGTGCCAGCAACCCATACCCAACAGGGAACGGTTCACCCCTCCACTTT.

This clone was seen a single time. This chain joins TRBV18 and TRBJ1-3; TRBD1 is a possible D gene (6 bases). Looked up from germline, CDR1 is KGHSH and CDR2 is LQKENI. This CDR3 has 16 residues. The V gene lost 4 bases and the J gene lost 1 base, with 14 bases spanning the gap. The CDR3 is CASSLLQGPSGNTIYF. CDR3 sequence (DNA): TGTGCCAGCTCACTTCTACAGGGACCTTCTGGAAACACCATATATTTT. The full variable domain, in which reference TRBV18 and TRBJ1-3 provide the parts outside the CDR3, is NAGVMQNPRHLVRRRGQEARLRCSPMKGHSHVYWYRQLPEEGLKFMVYLQKENIIDESGMPKERFSAEFPKEGPSILRIQQVVRGDSAAYFCASSLLQGPSGNTIYFGEGSWLTVV.